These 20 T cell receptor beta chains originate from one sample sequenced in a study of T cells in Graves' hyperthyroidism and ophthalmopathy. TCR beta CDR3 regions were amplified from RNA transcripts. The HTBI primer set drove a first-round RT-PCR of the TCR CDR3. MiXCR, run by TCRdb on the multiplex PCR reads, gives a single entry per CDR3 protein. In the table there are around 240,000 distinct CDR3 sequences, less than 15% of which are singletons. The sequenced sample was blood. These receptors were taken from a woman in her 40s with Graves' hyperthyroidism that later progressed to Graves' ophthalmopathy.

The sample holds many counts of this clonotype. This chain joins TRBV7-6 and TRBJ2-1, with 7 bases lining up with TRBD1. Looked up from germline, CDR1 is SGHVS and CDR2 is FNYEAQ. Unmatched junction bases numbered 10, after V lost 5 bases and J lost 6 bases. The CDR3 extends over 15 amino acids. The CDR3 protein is CASSPLTGVINEQFF. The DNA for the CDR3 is TGTGCCAGCAGCCCCCTCACAGGGGTGATCAATGAGCAGTTCTTC. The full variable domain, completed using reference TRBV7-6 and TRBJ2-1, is GAGVSQSPRYKVTKRGQDVALRCDPISGHVSLYWYRQALGQGPEFLTYFNYEAQQDKSGLPNDRFSAERPEGSISTLTIQRTEQRDSAMYRCASSPLTGVINEQFFGPGTRLTVL.

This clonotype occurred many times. The DNA of the CDR3 is TGTGCCAGCAGCTTGGCGCGGGTCTCCTACAATGAGCAGTTCTTC. It is translated as CASSLARVSYNEQFF. The chain links TRBV5-8 to TRBJ2-1; perhaps TRBD2 as D (5 bases). With 0 bases removed from V and 0 bases from J, the gap between germline ends came to 7 bases. The CDR3 spans 15 residues. Germline loops: CDR1 SGHTS, CDR2 YDEGEE.

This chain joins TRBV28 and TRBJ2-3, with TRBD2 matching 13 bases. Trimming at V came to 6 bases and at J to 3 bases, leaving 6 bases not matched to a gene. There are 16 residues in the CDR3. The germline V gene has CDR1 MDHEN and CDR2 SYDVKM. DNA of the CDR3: TGTGCCAGCAGGATAAGGGGACTAGCGGGAACAGATACGCAGTATTTT. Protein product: CASRIRGLAGTDTQYF.

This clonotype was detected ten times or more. The CDR3 here is CASSEAPLPLSNTDTQYF. For the CDR3, the DNA is TGTGCCAGCAGTGAGGCCCCGTTACCATTATCGAACACAGATACGCAGTATTTT. The V call is TRBV2, the J call TRBJ2-3; D call uncertain. The length of the CDR3 is 18 residues. V shed 3 bases and J shed 2 bases, with 21 bases lying between them. The germline V gene has CDR1 SNHLY and CDR2 FYNNEI.

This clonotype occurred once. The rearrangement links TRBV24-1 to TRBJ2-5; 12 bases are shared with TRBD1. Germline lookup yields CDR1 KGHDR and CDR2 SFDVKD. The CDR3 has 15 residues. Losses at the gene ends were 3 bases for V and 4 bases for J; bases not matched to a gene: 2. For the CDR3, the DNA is TGTGCCACCAGTGATGTGGGACAGGGGGCAGAGACCCAGTACTTC. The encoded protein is CATSDVGQGAETQYF.

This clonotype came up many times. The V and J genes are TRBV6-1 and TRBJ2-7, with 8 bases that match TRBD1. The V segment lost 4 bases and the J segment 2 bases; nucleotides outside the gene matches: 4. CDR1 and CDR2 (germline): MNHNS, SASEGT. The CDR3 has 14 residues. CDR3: CASSVQGATYEQYF. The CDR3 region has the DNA TGTGCCAGCAGTGTTCAGGGGGCCACCTACGAGCAGTACTTC.

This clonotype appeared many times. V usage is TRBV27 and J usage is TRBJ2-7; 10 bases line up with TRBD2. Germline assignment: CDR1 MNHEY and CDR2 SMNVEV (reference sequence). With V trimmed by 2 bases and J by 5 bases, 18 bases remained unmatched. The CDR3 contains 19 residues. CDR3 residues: CASSLGRGRVLAGLNEQYF. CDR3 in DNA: TGTGCCAGCAGTTTAGGCCGGGGTCGAGTACTAGCGGGACTTAACGAGCAGTACTTC.

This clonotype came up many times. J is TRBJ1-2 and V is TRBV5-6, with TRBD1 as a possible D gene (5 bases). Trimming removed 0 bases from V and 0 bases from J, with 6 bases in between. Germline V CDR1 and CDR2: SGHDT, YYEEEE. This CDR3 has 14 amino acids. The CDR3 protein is CASSLGQSNYGYTF. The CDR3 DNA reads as TGTGCCAGCAGCTTGGGACAGTCTAACTATGGCTACACCTTC.

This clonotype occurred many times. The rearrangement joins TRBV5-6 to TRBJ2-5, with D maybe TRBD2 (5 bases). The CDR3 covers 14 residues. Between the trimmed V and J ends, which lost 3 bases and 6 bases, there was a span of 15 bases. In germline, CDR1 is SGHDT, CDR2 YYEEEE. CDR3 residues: CASSSGVSEQTQYF. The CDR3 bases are TGTGCCAGCAGCTCCGGGGTTAGCGAGCAGACCCAGTACTTC.

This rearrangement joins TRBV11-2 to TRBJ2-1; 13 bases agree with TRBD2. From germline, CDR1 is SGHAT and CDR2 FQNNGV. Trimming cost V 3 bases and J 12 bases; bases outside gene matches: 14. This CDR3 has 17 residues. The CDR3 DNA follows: TGTGCCAGCAGCTTGGTCGCCGGGACTAGCGGGAAGGGGGGGCAGTTCTTC. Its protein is CASSLVAGTSGKGGQFF.

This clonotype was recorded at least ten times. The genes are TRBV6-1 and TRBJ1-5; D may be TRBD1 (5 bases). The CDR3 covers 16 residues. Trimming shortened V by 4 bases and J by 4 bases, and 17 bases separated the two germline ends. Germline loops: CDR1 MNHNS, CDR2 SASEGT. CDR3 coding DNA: TGTGCCAGCAGTGTACGTGGGCAGGGATCAAATCAGCCCCAGCATTTT. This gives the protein CASSVRGQGSNQPQHF.

This chain's CDR3 is CASSYSKRGGVETQYF. CDR3 DNA: TGTGCCAGCAGTTACTCGAAGCGGGGGGGAGTAGAGACCCAGTACTTC. The chain recombines TRBV6-6 with TRBJ2-5; 10 bases map to TRBD2. CDR1 and CDR2 from the germline V gene are MNHNY and SVGAGI (reference sequence). With 0 bases clipped from V and 4 bases from J, the junction kept 5 bases outside the gene matches. There are 16 residues in the CDR3.

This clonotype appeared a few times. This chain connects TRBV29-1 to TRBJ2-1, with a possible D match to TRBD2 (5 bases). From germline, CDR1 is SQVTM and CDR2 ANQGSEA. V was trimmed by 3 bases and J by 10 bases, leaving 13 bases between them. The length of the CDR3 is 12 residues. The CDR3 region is CSVDSSSLEQFF. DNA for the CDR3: TGCAGCGTTGATTCGTCTAGCTTGGAGCAGTTCTTC.

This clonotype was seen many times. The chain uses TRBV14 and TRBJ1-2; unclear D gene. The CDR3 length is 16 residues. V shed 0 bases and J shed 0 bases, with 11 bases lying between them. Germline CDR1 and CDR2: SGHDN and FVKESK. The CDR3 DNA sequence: TGTGCCAGCAGCCAAGATCCTGACGGCGCTAACTATGGCTACACCTTC. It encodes CASSQDPDGANYGYTF. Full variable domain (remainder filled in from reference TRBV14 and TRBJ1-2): EAGVTQFPSHSVIEKGQTVTLRCDPISGHDNLYWYRRVMGKEIKFLLHFVKESKQDESGMPNNRFLAERTGGTYSTLKVQPAELEDSGVYFCASSQDPDGANYGYTFGSGTRLTVV.

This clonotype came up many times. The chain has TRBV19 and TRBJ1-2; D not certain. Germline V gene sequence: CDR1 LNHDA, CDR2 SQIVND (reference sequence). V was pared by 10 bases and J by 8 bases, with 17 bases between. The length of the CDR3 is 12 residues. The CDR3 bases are TGTGCCACCTCTCCTCGAGACCGGGGCTACACCTTC. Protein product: CATSPRDRGYTF.

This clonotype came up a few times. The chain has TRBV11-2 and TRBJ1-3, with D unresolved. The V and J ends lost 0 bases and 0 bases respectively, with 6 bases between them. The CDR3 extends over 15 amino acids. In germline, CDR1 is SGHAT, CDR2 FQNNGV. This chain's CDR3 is CASSLEWDSGNTIYF. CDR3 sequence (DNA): TGTGCCAGCAGCTTAGAGTGGGACTCTGGAAACACCATATATTTT.

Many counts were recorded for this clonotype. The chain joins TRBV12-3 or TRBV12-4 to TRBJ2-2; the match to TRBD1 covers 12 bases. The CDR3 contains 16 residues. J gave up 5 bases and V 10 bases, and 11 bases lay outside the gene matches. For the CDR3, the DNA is TGTGCCACCGCCCCGGGACAGGGGGCGTCGACCGGGGAGCTGTTTTTT. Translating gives CATAPGQGASTGELFF.

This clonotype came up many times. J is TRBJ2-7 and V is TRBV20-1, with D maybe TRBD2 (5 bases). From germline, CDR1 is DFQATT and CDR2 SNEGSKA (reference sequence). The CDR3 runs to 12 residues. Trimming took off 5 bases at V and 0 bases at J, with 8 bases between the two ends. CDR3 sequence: CSAWTDSYEQYF. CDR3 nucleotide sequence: TGCAGTGCTTGGACTGACTCCTACGAGCAGTACTTC.

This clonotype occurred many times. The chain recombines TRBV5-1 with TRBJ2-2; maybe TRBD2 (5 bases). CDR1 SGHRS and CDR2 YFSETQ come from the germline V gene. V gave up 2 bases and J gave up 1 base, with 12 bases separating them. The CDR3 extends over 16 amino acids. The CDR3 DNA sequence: TGCGCCAGCAGCTTTGGTGCGGGCAAGAACACCGGGGAGCTGTTTTTT. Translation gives CASSFGAGKNTGELFF.

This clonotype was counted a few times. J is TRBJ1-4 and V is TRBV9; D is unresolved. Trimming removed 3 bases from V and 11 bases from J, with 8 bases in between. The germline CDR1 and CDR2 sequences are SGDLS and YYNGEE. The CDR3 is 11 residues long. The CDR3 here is CASSELRKLFF. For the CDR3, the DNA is TGTGCCAGCAGCGAATTACGGAAACTGTTTTTT.